These 13 T cell receptor beta chains were all obtained from the same sample, sequenced in a study of cytomegalovirus exposure and HLA in healthy donors. The PCR ran on 60 Vbeta and 13 Jbeta primers. Assay used: immunoSEQ multiplex PCR; TCRdb lists only in-frame clones, some missing. The sample lists 160,000 or so clones; 80% to 90% were seen once. Sequencing used PBMCs. All receptors come from a woman in her late teens or twenties in good health and CMV-seropositive.

The rearrangement links TRBV5-1 to TRBJ1-2, with D unresolved. Trimming stripped 4 bases from V and 4 bases from J, with 14 bases between. Germline V gives CDR1 SGHRS, CDR2 YFSETQ. The CDR3 is 14 residues long. In DNA form, the CDR3 reads TGCGCCAGCAGCCTTCCGGGAGTAGGCTATGGCTACACCTTC. The encoded protein is CASSLPGVGYGYTF.

The chain links TRBV27 to TRBJ1-1; D unresolved. The V and J ends lost 5 bases and 2 bases respectively, with 9 bases between them. From germline, CDR1 is MNHEY and CDR2 SMNVEV (reference sequence). The CDR3 spans 13 residues. CDR3 in DNA: TGTGCCAGCAGTAGAACAGAAAACACTGAAGCTTTCTTT. As protein: CASSRTENTEAFF.

The chain has TRBV5-1 and TRBJ2-2, with 7 bases identical to TRBD1. Germline CDR1 SGHRS, CDR2 YFSETQ. With V trimmed by 1 base and J by 7 bases, 10 bases remained unmatched. The CDR3 covers 16 residues. The CDR3 nucleotides are TGCGCCAGCAGCTTGCCTAAAGGGGGCCTTGGCGGGGAGCTGTTTTTT. The encoded protein is CASSLPKGGLGGELFF.

The chain recombines TRBV29-1 with TRBJ1-1, with TRBD1 as a possible D gene (5 bases). V shed 3 bases and J shed 7 bases, with 12 bases lying between them. CDR1 and CDR2 (germline): SQVTM, ANQGSEA. The CDR3 runs 12 residues. The CDR3 sequence is CSVDRTGNEAFF. In DNA form, the CDR3 reads TGCAGCGTTGATAGAACAGGTAATGAAGCTTTCTTT.

The genes are TRBV10-3 and TRBJ2-1; D remains ambiguous. The CDR3 contains 12 residues. Trimming pared 4 bases from V and 8 bases from J, leaving 9 bases between. In germline, CDR1 is ENHRY, CDR2 SYGVKD. CDR3 coding DNA: TGTGCCATCAGTGGGTCCGGAGATGAGCAGTTCTTC. This codes for CAISGSGDEQFF.

V and J are TRBV7-6 and TRBJ2-3, with 12 positions matching TRBD1. V shed 4 bases and J 4 bases; nucleotides not matched to a gene: 3. There are 15 residues in the CDR3. Per germline, CDR1 SGHVS and CDR2 FNYEAQ. The DNA for the CDR3 is TGTGCCAGCAGCTGGGGACAGGGGGCCCCAGATACGCAGTATTTT. Translating gives CASSWGQGAPDTQYF.

The chain employs TRBV18 and TRBJ1-5, with 9 bases fitting TRBD1. The CDR3 runs to 16 residues. Germline V gene data show CDR1 as KGHSH and CDR2 as LQKENI. V dropped 3 bases and J dropped 1; count of bases not matched to a gene: 4. This CDR3 is CASSPTGTGSNQPQHF. CDR3 nucleotide sequence: TGTGCCAGCTCACCCACCGGGACAGGGAGCAATCAGCCCCAGCATTTT.

The genes are TRBV7-2 and TRBJ2-1; D not certain. This CDR3 comprises 17 residues. Trimming removed 5 bases at V and 0 bases at J, with 17 bases between. The V gene's germline CDR1 is SGHTA and CDR2 FQGNSA. DNA for the CDR3: TGTGCCAGCAGCCCACCTCCGTGGCGGAACTCCTACAATGAGCAGTTCTTC. Translated, it gives CASSPPPWRNSYNEQFF. Full variable domain (missing parts from reference TRBV7-2 and TRBJ2-1): GAGVSQSPSNKVTEKGKDVELRCDPISGHTALYWYRQSLGQGLEFLIYFQGNSAPDKSGLPSDRFSAERTGGSVSTLTIQRTQQEDSAVYLCASSPPPWRNSYNEQFFGPGTRLTVL.

This clone was seen just once. V usage is TRBV5-6 and J usage is TRBJ2-5; maybe TRBD2 (7 bases). Trimming removed 3 bases from V and 1 base from J, with 13 bases in between. Germline V gene sequence: CDR1 SGHDT, CDR2 YYEEEE. The CDR3 has 15 amino acids. The CDR3 sequence is CASSYEGGTQETQYF. The CDR3, as DNA: TGTGCCAGCAGCTATGAGGGGGGGACCCAAGAGACCCAGTACTTC.

The chain joins TRBV23-1 to TRBJ2-1, with a possible D match to TRBD1 (6 bases). TRBV23-1 is marked as an open reading frame, function uncertain. Trimming removed 3 bases from V and 10 bases from J, with 13 bases in between. This CDR3 comprises 13 residues. CDR3 nucleotides: TGCGCCAGCAGTCATACAGGGCCTGAGGAGCAGTTCTTC. It codes for CASSHTGPEEQFF.

The genes are TRBV2 and TRBJ1-5; D perhaps matches TRBD1 (6 bases). Germline V gene lookup returns CDR1 SNHLY and CDR2 FYNNEI. CDR3 length: 14 amino acids. V was pared by 2 bases and J by 4 bases, with 9 bases between. The CDR3 DNA sequence: TGTGCCAGCAGTGAAAGGACAGCTAATCAGCCCCAGCATTTT. This sequence encodes CASSERTANQPQHF.

This clone occurred once. This chain joins TRBV19 and TRBJ1-1; D perhaps matches TRBD1 (6 bases). CDR3 length equals 13 residues. Germline V gene lookup returns CDR1 LNHDA and CDR2 SQIVND (reference sequence). Trimming stripped 3 bases from V and 4 bases from J, with 9 bases between. CDR3 sequence (DNA): TGTGCCAGTAGTATGGGCAGGGGCACTGAAGCTTTCTTT. Translating it yields CASSMGRGTEAFF.

This chain uses TRBV6-4 with TRBJ2-1, with 10 bases fitting TRBD2. The CDR3 is 16 amino acids. V shed 0 bases, J shed 2 bases, and the junction held 1 base outside the gene matches. CDR1 is MRHNA and CDR2 is SNTAGT in the germline V gene. The CDR3 DNA sequence: TGTGCCAGCAGTGACTCCGGACTAGCGGCCTACAATGAGCAGTTCTTC. It translates to CASSDSGLAAYNEQFF.